The 5 T cell receptor beta chains below were found in one sample sequenced in a study of T cell responses to AZD1222 COVID-19 vaccine. The repertoire was sequenced with immunoSEQ multiplex PCR; TCRdb's copy has only in-frame clones and lacks some. The data hold approximately 50,000 clones, with approximately 86% observed a single time. This specimen was peripheral blood, taken 28 days after the second AZD1222 dose. The receptors here all came from an adult who received the AZD1222 COVID-19 vaccine.

This chain links TRBV6-1 with TRBJ2-1, with 10 bases lining up with TRBD2. The CDR3 covers 16 residues. Germline CDR1 is MNHNS and CDR2 is SASEGT. Trimming cost V 4 bases and J 4 bases; bases outside gene matches: 7. The CDR3 loop is CASSVSWTSGYNEQFF. CDR3 DNA: TGTGCCAGCAGTGTTAGCTGGACTAGCGGTTACAATGAGCAGTTCTTC.

The chain links TRBV10-3 to TRBJ2-3, with TRBD1 matching over 7 bases. This CDR3 is 15 amino acids long. The trim removed 5 bases at V and 9 bases at J, leaving 14 bases unmatched. Germline assignment: CDR1 ENHRY and CDR2 SYGVKD. The CDR3 nucleotides are TGTGCCATCAGTCCACCGGGACAGCCTCTCCCAACGCAGTATTTT. Its protein product is CAISPPGQPLPTQYF.

The chain carries TRBV12-3 or TRBV12-4 and TRBJ2-1, with D uncertain. The CDR3 is 13 amino acids. V was clipped by 4 bases and J by 2 bases, with 6 bases between them. This chain's CDR3 is CASSYDPYNEQFF. The CDR3 DNA is TGTGCCAGCAGTTATGATCCCTACAATGAGCAGTTCTTC.

This sequence joins TRBV28 and TRBJ1-4, with D maybe TRBD1 (5 bases). This CDR3 has 15 amino acids. The V and J ends lost 2 bases and 5 bases respectively, with 12 bases between them. Germline CDR1 and CDR2: MDHEN and SYDVKM. The CDR3, as DNA: TGTGCCAGCAGTTTACTCCGGGGGGGAAATGAAAAACTGTTTTTT. Translated, it gives CASSLLRGGNEKLFF.

The chain combines TRBV27 with TRBJ1-2, with D possibly TRBD1 on 6 matching bases. Germline-derived CDR1 and CDR2 are MNHEY and SMNVEV (reference sequence). CDR3 length: 15 amino acids. Trimming stripped 4 bases from V and 6 bases from J, with 18 bases between. The CDR3 DNA reads as TGTGCCAGCAGTTCACCCCTGAGGGGGAGGAATGGCTACACCTTC. Translation: CASSSPLRGRNGYTF.